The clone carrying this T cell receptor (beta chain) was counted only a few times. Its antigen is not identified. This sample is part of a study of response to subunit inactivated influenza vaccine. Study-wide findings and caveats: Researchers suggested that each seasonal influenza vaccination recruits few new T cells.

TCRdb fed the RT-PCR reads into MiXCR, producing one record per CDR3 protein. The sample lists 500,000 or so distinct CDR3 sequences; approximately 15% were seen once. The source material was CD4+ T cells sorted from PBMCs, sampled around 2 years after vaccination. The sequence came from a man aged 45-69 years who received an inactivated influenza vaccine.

CDR3 loop: CAWSANADTQYF. Written as DNA, the CDR3 is TGTGCCTGGAGTGCGAACGCAGATACGCAGTATTTT. The chain employs TRBV30 and TRBJ2-3; D uncertain. The length of the CDR3 is 12 residues. Trimming left V 1 base short and J 4 bases short, with 6 bases between. CDR1 GTSNPN and CDR2 SVGIG come from the germline V gene (reference sequence).